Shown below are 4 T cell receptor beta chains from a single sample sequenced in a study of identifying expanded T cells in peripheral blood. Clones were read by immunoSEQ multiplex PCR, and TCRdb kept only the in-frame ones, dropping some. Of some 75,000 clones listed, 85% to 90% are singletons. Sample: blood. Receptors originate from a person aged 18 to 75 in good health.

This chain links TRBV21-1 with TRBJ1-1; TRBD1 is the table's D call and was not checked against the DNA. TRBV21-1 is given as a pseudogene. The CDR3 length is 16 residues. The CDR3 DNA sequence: TGTGCCAGCAGCTCCGGGGACAGGGCAAAGAACACTGAAGCTTTCTTT. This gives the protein CASSSGDRAKNTEAFF.

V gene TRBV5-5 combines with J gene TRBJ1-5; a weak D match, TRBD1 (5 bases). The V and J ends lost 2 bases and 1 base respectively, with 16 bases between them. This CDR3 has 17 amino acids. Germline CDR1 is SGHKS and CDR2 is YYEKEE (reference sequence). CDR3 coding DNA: TGTGCCAGCAGCTTAAGACAGACTGCCCTCAGCAATCAGCCCCAGCATTTT. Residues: CASSLRQTALSNQPQHF. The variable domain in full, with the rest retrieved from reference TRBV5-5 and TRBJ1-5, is DAGVTQSPTHLIKTRGQQVTLRCSPISGHKSVSWYQQVLGQGPQFIFQYYEKEERGRGNFPDRFSARQFPNYSSELNVNALLLGDSALYLCASSLRQTALSNQPQHFGDGTRLSIL.

This CDR3 is CASSLRRQGASETQYF. The CDR3 DNA follows: TGTGCCAGCAGCCTAAGACGACAGGGAGCATCAGAGACCCAGTACTTC. The chain is built from TRBV7-9 and TRBJ2-5; TRBD1 matches at 7 bases. Germline V gene lookup returns CDR1 SEHNR and CDR2 FQNEAQ (reference sequence). The trim removed 5 bases at V and 4 bases at J, leaving 13 bases unmatched. The CDR3 totals 16 residues. Full variable domain (rest looked up from reference TRBV7-9 and TRBJ2-5): DTGVSQNPRHKITKRGQNVTFRCDPISEHNRLYWYRQTLGQGPEFLTYFQNEAQLEKSRLLSDRFSAERPKGSFSTLEIQRTEQGDSAMYLCASSLRRQGASETQYFGPGTRLLVL.

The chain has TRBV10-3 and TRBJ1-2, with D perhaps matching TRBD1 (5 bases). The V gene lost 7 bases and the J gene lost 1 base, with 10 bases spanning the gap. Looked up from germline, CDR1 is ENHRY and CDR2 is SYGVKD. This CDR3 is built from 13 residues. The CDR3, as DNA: TGTGCCATCACTCCGGGGGATAACTATGGCTACACCTTC. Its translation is CAITPGDNYGYTF.